This T cell receptor beta chain originates from a study of blood T cell repertoires in COVID-19. This clone is a singleton in its sample. How the authors handled the data: Estimation of nucleated cell counts relied on the amplification of reference gene primers. Assay: immunoSEQ multiplex PCR; the TCRdb copy retains only in-frame clones and omits some. V, J and clone size reflect that table, while D and trimming were determined from the DNA. The sample has 150,000 to 180,000 clones; about 86% are singletons. Individuals aged 18 to 89 years were recruited from around 22 US areas. Participant-given clinical history determined each cohort assignment. The germline V gene encodes CDR1 LGHNT and CDR2 FRNRAP. The CDR3 has 14 residues. Trimming stripped 4 bases from V and 0 bases from J, with 10 bases between.

This receptor was identified in a man aged 50-60 years who had recovered from COVID-19. The sample was PBMCs or T cells enriched from blood (not recorded which). The rearrangement joins TRBV12-5 to TRBJ2-7; tentatively, D is TRBD2 (5 bases). The CDR3 protein is CASGSRGSSYEQYF. The DNA of the CDR3 is TGTGCTAGTGGTTCCCGAGGGTCCTCCTACGAGCAGTACTTC.